The 10 T cell receptor beta chains listed next were all sequenced from one sample in a study of T cell responses to AZD1222 COVID-19 vaccine. The table came from immunoSEQ multiplex PCR; TCRdb's copy has only in-frame clones and leaves some out. The table records 100,000 to 150,000 clones, 91% of them present only once. This material consisted of peripheral blood, taken 28 days after the second AZD1222 dose. Every receptor here comes from an adult who received the AZD1222 COVID-19 vaccine.

This chain links TRBV5-1 with TRBJ2-1; D possibly matches TRBD1 or TRBD2 (5 bases each). Germline lookup yields CDR1 SGHRS and CDR2 YFSETQ. Trimming left V 2 bases short and J 5 bases short, with 11 bases between. This CDR3 region has 14 residues. The CDR3 region has the DNA TGCGCCAGCAGCTTATGGGACCCCAACAATGAGCAGTTCTTC. Protein: CASSLWDPNNEQFF.

J is TRBJ2-6 and V is TRBV24-1; 9 bases are shared with TRBD1. The junction had 2 bases not matched to a gene; V was cut back by 3 bases and J by 0 bases. The CDR3 has 17 amino acids. The V gene's germline CDR1 is KGHDR and CDR2 SFDVKD. In nucleotides, the CDR3 is TGTGCCACCAGTGATGGACAGGGGCCCTCTGGGGCCAACGTCCTGACTTTC. This gives the protein CATSDGQGPSGANVLTF.

The chain links TRBV30 to TRBJ1-5, with TRBD1 as a possible D gene (6 bases). Germline V gene data show CDR1 as GTSNPN and CDR2 as SVGIG (reference sequence). This CDR3 spans 16 amino acids. Between the trimmed V and J ends, which lost 2 bases and 2 bases, there was a span of 16 bases. CDR3 nucleotide sequence: TGTGCCTGGAGTAAGGGGGGGGATTTTCGCAATCAGCCCCAGCATTTT. Translation gives CAWSKGGDFRNQPQHF.

The V and J genes are TRBV2 and TRBJ2-1, with a tentative D call TRBD1 (6 bases). This CDR3 has 14 residues. The germline V and J ends were trimmed by 6 bases and 4 bases, with 13 bases remaining between them. CDR1 is SNHLY, CDR2 FYNNEI, per germline. CDR3 residues: CASRVGQVYNEQFF. The CDR3 DNA follows: TGTGCCAGCAGGGTGGGACAAGTTTACAATGAGCAGTTCTTC.

The gene calls are TRBV3-1 (or the pseudogene TRBV3-2) and TRBJ1-4; the match to TRBD1 covers 7 bases. Trimming took 5 bases from V and 7 from J; bases not matched to a gene: 10. Germline V gives CDR1 LGHDT, CDR2 YNNKEL (reference sequence). The CDR3 consists of 15 residues. The CDR3 DNA reads TGTGCCAGCAGCGTCGCGGACAGGCGGGCTGAAAAACTGTTTTTT. It specifies CASSVADRRAEKLFF.

The rearrangement joins TRBV5-1 to TRBJ2-5, with 7 bases identical to TRBD2. V lost 3 bases to trimming and J lost 0 bases; unmatched junction nucleotides: 5. The CDR3 is 15 residues long. Per germline, CDR1 SGHRS and CDR2 YFSETQ. Written as DNA, the CDR3 is TGCGCCAGCAGCTACAGCGGGGTGTACCAAGAGACCCAGTACTTC. It is translated as CASSYSGVYQETQYF.

CDR3: CASSRSGGSQEKLFF. CDR3 bases: TGTGCCAGCAGCCGATCCGGGGGGTCCCAAGAAAAACTGTTTTTT. This chain links TRBV11-3 with TRBJ1-4, with D perhaps TRBD1 (5 bases). Germline V lookup: CDR1 SGHNT, CDR2 YENEEA. V was pared by 5 bases and J by 8 bases, with 18 bases between. CDR3 length equals 15 residues.

This chain uses TRBV10-2 with TRBJ1-2; 8 positions agree with TRBD1. The junction had 5 bases not matched to a gene; V was cut back by 6 bases and J by 5 bases. The CDR3 spans 13 residues. Per the germline V gene, CDR1 is WSHSY and CDR2 is SAAADI. In DNA, the CDR3 is TGCGCCAGCAGCAAGCAGGGGGCATATGGCTACACCTTC. It is translated as CASSKQGAYGYTF.

The V call is TRBV27, the J call TRBJ2-1, with 12 bases that match TRBD2. The germline gives CDR1 MNHEY, CDR2 SMNVEV (reference sequence). The CDR3 consists of 17 residues. J was trimmed by 5 bases and V by 8 bases; bases with no gene match: 13. The CDR3 protein is CASFTSGRLRGNNEQFF. CDR3 DNA: TGTGCCAGCTTCACTAGCGGGAGGCTCAGAGGGAACAATGAGCAGTTCTTC.

This clone has a single count. V usage is TRBV4-1 and J usage is TRBJ2-7, with 8 bases lining up with TRBD2. The germline V gene has CDR1 MGHRA and CDR2 YSYEKL. This CDR3 contains 15 residues. J gave up 3 bases and V 3 bases, and 7 bases lay outside the gene matches. CDR3 region: CASSHLTGTSYEQYF. CDR3 nucleotide sequence: TGCGCCAGCAGCCATCTAACCGGGACTAGCTACGAGCAGTACTTC.